A selection of T cell receptor beta chains follows, all from one sample in a study of blood T cell repertoires in COVID-19. Assay used: immunoSEQ multiplex PCR; TCRdb lists only in-frame clones, some missing. The sample lists approximately 260,000 clones; approximately 79% were seen once. Sequenced input: peripheral blood. The source of these receptors is a woman of 80 years or more with active or convalescent COVID-19. CDR3s include the opening cysteine and the closing phenylalanine or tryptophan.

v_call	cdr3_aa
TRBV28	CASSPRNYGYTF
TRBV9	CASSVGADTFSNQPQHF
TRBV6-5	CASNQVGVDYGYTF
TRBV2	CASSEVPGGFNSPLHF
TRBV5-1	CASSRNPGQAPSSYNEQFF
TRBV2	CASSDHIVNQPQHF
TRBV5-1	CASRTTDREWEKLFF
TRBV20-1	CSASHRDEQYF
TRBV28	CASSLRDTSKTQYF
TRBV5-4	CASSLLIEGEAFF
TRBV3-1/TRBV3-2	CASSRGEVAKNIQYF
TRBV6-4	CASSAPAGELFF
TRBV5-1	CASSPDRAIGYTF
TRBV11-1	CASSTRTSGDLGTQYF
TRBV2	CASSPIGLAGGETQYF
TRBV6-2/TRBV6-3	CASSPGGQEAFF
TRBV11-3	CASSLDQVSEQYF
TRBV2	CASSWASGSTQETQYF
TRBV7-6	CASSRTRSGETQYF
TRBV6-1	CASSEVTGGRQYEQYF
TRBV19	CASSMGQGYSNQPQHF